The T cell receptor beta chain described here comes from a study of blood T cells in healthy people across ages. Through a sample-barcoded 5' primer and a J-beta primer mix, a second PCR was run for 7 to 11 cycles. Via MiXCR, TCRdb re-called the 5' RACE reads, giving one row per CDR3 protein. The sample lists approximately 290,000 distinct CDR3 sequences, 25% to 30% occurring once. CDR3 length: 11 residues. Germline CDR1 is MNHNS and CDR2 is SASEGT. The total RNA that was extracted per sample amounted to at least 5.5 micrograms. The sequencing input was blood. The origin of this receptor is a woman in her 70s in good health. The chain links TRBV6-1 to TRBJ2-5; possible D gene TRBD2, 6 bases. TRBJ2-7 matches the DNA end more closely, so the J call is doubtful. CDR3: CASRAGYEQYF. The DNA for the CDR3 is TGTGCAAGCCGAGCGGGCTACGAGCAGTACTTC.